Listed below are T cell receptor beta chains from one sample, sequenced in a study of control samples from healthy donors and cancer patients. Assay used: immunoSEQ multiplex PCR; TCRdb lists only in-frame clones, some missing. The sample includes about 85,000 clones, 90% of them seen just once. What was sequenced was blood. Receptor source: a woman under 30 in good health. CDR3s include the opening cysteine and the closing phenylalanine or tryptophan. The order of the fields is clone size, CDR3 length, V gene, J gene, CDR3 protein. Not every row has a clone size; where given, it reads once, few, many or a size class.

-	13	TRBV27	TRBJ2-1	CASSRGKNNEQFF
-	15	TRBV23-1	TRBJ2-7	CASNSLRFSAYEQYF
-	14	TRBV9	TRBJ1-2	CASATDELGYGYTF
once	14	TRBV7-9	TRBJ1-2	CASSSYRGEDGYTF
-	14	TRBV6-5	TRBJ1-2	CASFRGGGISGYTF
-	14	TRBV2	TRBJ1-1	CASNQRDFDTEAFF
once	16	TRBV4-1	TRBJ1-2	CASSPTYIPGTDGYTF
few	20	TRBV7-3	TRBJ2-7	CASSSGYRGSLHRSSYEQYF
-	16	TRBV15	TRBJ2-2	CATSRVRGGNTGELFF
-	14	TRBV6-1	TRBJ2-3	CASSEDAGGDTQYF
-	14	TRBV14	TRBJ2-3	CASSQGGRKDTQYF
-	16	TRBV6-1	TRBJ1-5	CASSEEHGYSNQPQHF
-	15	TRBV25-1	TRBJ1-1	CASSEQGVRGPEAFF
-	13	TRBV7-3	TRBJ2-1	CASSPWKGNEQFF
once	12	TRBV3-1/TRBV3-2	TRBJ1-3	CASSQDPNTIYF
-	13	TRBV9	TRBJ2-7	CASSVDLRDREHF
-	15	TRBV7-9	TRBJ2-7	CASRPPGTGDHEQYF
-	14	TRBV2	TRBJ1-2	CASRPRQGPYGYTF
-	11	TRBV25-1	TRBJ2-3	CASRRDSIWYF
-	16	TRBV7-2	TRBJ2-7	CASSPEGLTSLYEQYF
once	13	TRBV12-3/TRBV12-4	TRBJ1-2	CASSLGQGEGYTF
-	14	TRBV10-3	TRBJ1-2	CAISATDRDYGYTF
-	14	TRBV3-1/TRBV3-2	TRBJ1-1	CASSLEGGGTEAFF
once	16	TRBV7-2	TRBJ1-6	CASSLRQRTYNSPLHF
-	16	TRBV3-1/TRBV3-2	TRBJ2-4	CASSQEGAGGKNIQYF
-	13	TRBV6-2/TRBV6-3	TRBJ2-1	CASSPLARNEQFF
once	12	TRBV6-6	TRBJ1-1	CASSYSRDRTFF
-	19	TRBV19	TRBJ2-6	CASSKPRGQAYSGANVLTF
few	11	TRBV5-4	TRBJ1-1	CASSLGTEAFF
-	19	TRBV6-7	TRBJ2-5	CASSYPGGGGSSSQETQYF
-	15	TRBV27	TRBJ2-5	CASSLSMGGQETQYF
-	14	TRBV7-9	TRBJ1-4	CASSFGGEDEKLFF
-	16	TRBV4-1	TRBJ1-3	CASSLSDTRTGNTIYF
once	14	TRBV15	TRBJ1-2	CATSLTTVWDGYTF
-	13	TRBV6-5	TRBJ1-1	CASSYSAATEAFF
-	14	TRBV5-5	TRBJ1-1	CASRRFGGNTEAFF
-	12	TRBV12-3/TRBV12-4	TRBJ1-1	CASSWINTEAFF
-	14	TRBV7-8	TRBJ1-2	CASSLAGTVNGYTF
-	12	TRBV3-1/TRBV3-2	TRBJ2-1	CASSQGVREQFF
-	19	TRBV7-8	TRBJ1-1	CASSLDDRFRASAVAEAFF
once	16	TRBV3-1/TRBV3-2	TRBJ2-1	CASSPSGTGVLDEQFF
-	17	TRBV27	TRBJ2-2	CASSFTIGGLDAGELFF
once	16	TRBV9	TRBJ2-7	CASSPRGGGSQLEQYF
-	16	TRBV11-2	TRBJ2-5	CASSLQRLAGGETQYF
-	13	TRBV5-6	TRBJ1-1	CASSLEDRVEAFF
once	14	TRBV19	TRBJ2-5	CATEDNSGGETQYF
-	14	TRBV5-1	TRBJ2-2	CASSLGQATGELFF
-	15	TRBV19	TRBJ1-4	CASNSPDRGSEKLFF
-	13	TRBV11-1	TRBJ2-1	CASSLYLAGREFF
-	14	TRBV19	TRBJ1-1	CASSFRGETTEAFF
-	16	TRBV4-1	TRBJ1-2	CASSQGIRDGTYSYTF
-	12	TRBV10-3	TRBJ2-7	CAISETSDEQYF
-	14	TRBV2	TRBJ1-2	CASSESSGDYGYTF
-	14	TRBV3-1/TRBV3-2	TRBJ2-7	CASSQDGQGDEQYF
-	17	TRBV11-2	TRBJ2-3	CASSLPFSGGSTDTQYF
-	12	TRBV14	TRBJ1-2	CASSWDNYGYTF
-	14	TRBV2	TRBJ1-1	CATIRDREGPEAFF
-	15	TRBV6-5	TRBJ1-4	CASSPVGGRNEKLFF
once	16	TRBV9	TRBJ1-5	CASSPGTGSSYQPQHF
-	14	TRBV29-1	TRBJ1-1	CSVGNGVRGTEAFF